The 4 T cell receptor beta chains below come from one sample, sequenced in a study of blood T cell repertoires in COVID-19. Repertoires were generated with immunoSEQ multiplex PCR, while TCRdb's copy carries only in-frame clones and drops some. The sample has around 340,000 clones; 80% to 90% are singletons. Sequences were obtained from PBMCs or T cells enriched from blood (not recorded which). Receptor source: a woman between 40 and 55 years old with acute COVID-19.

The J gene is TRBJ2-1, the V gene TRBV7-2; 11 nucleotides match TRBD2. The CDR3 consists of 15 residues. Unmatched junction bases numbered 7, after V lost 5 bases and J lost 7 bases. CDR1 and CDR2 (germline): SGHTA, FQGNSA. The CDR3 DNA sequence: TGTGCCAGCAGCAGTAGCGGGGGGGCCGGGAATGAGCAGTTCTTC. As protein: CASSSSGGAGNEQFF.

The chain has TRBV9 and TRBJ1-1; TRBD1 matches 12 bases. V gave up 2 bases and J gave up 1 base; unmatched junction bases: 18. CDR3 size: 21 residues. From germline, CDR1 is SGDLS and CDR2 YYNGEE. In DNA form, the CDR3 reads TGTGCCAGCAGCGTTAGTTCCGAGCCCGGGACAGGGGGCTTAAAGAACACTGAAGCTTTCTTT. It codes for CASSVSSEPGTGGLKNTEAFF.

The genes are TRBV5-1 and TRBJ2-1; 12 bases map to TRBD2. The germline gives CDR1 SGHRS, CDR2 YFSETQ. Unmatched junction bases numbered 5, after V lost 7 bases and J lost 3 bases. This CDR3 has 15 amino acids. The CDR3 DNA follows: TGCGCCAGCCGGACTAGCGGGATGAACTACAATGAGCAGTTCTTC. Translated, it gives CASRTSGMNYNEQFF.

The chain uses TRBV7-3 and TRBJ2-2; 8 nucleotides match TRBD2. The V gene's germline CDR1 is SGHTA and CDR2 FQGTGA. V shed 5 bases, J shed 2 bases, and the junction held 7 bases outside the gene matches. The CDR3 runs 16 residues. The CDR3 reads CASSLTGTSNTGELFF. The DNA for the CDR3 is TGTGCCAGCAGCCTCACCGGGACTAGTAACACCGGGGAGCTGTTTTTT.